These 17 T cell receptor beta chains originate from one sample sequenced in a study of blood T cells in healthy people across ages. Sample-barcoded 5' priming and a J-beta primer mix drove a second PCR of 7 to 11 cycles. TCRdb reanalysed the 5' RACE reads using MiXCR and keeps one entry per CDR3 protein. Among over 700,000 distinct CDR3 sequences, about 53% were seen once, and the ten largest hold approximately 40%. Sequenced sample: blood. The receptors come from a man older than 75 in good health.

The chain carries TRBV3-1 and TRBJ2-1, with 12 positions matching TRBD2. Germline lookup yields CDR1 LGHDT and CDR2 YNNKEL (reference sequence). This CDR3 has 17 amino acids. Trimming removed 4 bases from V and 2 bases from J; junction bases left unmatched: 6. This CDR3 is CASSLQGTSGPYNEQFF. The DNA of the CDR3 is TGTGCCAGCAGCCTACAGGGGACTAGCGGGCCCTACAATGAGCAGTTCTTC.

The CDR3 spells CASSAGRLLNNEQFF. For the CDR3, the DNA is TGTGCCAGCAGTGCGGGACGCCTTTTAAACAATGAGCAGTTCTTC. This chain links TRBV2 with TRBJ2-1; D may match TRBD1 or TRBD2 (5 bases each). Germline CDR1 SNHLY, CDR2 FYNNEI. The ends were cut back, 4 bases at V and 5 bases at J, with 15 bases in the middle. This CDR3 is 15 amino acids long.

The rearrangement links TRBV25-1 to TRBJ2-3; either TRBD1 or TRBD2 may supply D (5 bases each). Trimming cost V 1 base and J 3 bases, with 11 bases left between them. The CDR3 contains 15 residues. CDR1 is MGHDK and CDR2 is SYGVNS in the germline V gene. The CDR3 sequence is CASSELGERTDTQYF. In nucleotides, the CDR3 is TGTGCCAGCAGTGAATTGGGGGAGAGAACAGATACGCAGTATTTT.

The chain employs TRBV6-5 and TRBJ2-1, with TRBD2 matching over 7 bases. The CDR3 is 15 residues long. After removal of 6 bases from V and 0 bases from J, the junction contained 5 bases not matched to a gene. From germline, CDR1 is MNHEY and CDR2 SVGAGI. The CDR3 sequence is CASRIGDYSYNEQFF. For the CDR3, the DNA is TGTGCCAGCAGAATTGGGGACTACTCCTACAATGAGCAGTTCTTC.

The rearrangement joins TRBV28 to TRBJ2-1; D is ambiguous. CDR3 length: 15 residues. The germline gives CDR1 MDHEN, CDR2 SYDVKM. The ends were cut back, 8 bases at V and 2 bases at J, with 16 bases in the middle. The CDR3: CASPPRATAYNEQFF. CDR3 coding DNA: TGTGCCAGCCCCCCCCGGGCAACGGCCTACAATGAGCAGTTCTTC. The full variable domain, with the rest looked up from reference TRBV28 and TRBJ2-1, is DVKVTQSSRYLVKRTGEKVFLECVQDMDHENMFWYRQDPGLGLRLIYFSYDVKMKEKGDIPEGYSVSREKKERFSLILESASTNQTSMYLCASPPRATAYNEQFFGPGTRLTVL.

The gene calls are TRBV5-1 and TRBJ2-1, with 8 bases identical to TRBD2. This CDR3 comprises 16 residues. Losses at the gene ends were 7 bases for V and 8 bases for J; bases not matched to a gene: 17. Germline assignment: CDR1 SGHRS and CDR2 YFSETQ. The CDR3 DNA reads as TGCGCCAGCGGCCCTGCGGGAGCGGGAGCAAAGGATGAGCAGTTCTTC. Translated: CASGPAGAGAKDEQFF. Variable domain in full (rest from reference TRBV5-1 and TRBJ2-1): KAGVTQTPRYLIKTRGQQVTLSCSPISGHRSVSWYQQTPGQGLQFLFEYFSETQRNKGNFPGRFSGRQFSNSRSEMNVSTLELGDSALYLCASGPAGAGAKDEQFFGPGTRLTVL.

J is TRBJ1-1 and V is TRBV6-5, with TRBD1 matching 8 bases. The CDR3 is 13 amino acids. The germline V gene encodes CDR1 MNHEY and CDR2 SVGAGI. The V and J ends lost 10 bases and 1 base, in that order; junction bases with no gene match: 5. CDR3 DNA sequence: TGTGCCATCAGGGACAGGCAGAACACTGAAGCTTTCTTT. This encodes CAIRDRQNTEAFF.

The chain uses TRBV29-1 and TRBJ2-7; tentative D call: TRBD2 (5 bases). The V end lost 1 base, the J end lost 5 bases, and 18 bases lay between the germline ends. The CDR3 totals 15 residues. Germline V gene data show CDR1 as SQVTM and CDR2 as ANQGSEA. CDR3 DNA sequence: TGCAGCGTTGAAGCAGACTATGGAGGAGGTCACGAGCAGTACTTC. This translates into CSVEADYGGGHEQYF.

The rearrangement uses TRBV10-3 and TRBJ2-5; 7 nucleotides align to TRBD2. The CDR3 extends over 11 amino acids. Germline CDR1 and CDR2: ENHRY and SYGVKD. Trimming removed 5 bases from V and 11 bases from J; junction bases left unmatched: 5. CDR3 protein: CAISRGEQQYF. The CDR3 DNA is TGTGCCATCAGTCGGGGGGAACAGCAGTACTTC.

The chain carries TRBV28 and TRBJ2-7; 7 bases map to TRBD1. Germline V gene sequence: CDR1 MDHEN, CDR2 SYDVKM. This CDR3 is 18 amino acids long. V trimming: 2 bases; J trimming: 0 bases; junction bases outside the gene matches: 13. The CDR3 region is CASSLASSQGVVSYEQYF. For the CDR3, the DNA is TGTGCCAGCAGTTTAGCGTCATCTCAGGGGGTAGTCTCCTACGAGCAGTACTTC.

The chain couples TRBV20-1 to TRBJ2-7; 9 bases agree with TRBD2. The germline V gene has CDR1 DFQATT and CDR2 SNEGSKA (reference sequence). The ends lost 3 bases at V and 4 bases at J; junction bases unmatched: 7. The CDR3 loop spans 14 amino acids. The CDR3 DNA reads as TGCAGTGCTAGCATGGGCCTAGCGGGATACGAGCAGTACTTC. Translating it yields CSASMGLAGYEQYF.

CDR3 nucleotides: TGTGCCAGCAGCTTAATGGGACAGGGTAACTCCTACGAGCAGTACTTC. It codes for CASSLMGQGNSYEQYF. The gene calls are TRBV7-3 and TRBJ2-7; 9 positions agree with TRBD1. The CDR3 covers 16 residues. CDR1 and CDR2 (germline): SGHTA, FQGTGA. Germline trimming cut 1 base from V and 0 bases from J; bases unmatched to any gene: 4.

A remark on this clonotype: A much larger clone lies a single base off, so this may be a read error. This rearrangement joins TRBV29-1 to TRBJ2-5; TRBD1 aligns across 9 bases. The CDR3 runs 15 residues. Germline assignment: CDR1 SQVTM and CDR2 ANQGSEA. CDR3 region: CNTIRGTGHQETQYF. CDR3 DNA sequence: TGCAACACCATCCGAGGGACAGGGCACCAAGAGACCCAGTACTTC.

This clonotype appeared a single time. CDR3 in amino acids: CASSPRTGESRYGYTF. CDR3 nucleotides: TGTGCCAGCAGCCCCCGGACAGGGGAATCTCGGTATGGCTACACCTTC. This chain links TRBV6-6 with TRBJ1-2; TRBD1 aligns across 9 bases. Germline trimming cut 6 bases from V and 5 bases from J; bases unmatched to any gene: 13. The CDR3 sequence is 16 residues long. Germline V gene sequence: CDR1 MNHNY, CDR2 SVGAGI (reference sequence).

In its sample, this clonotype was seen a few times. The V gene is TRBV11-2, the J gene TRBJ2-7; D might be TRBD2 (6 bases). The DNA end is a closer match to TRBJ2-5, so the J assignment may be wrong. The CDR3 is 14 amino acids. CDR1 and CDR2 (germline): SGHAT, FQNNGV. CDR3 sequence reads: CASRNSGNQETQYF. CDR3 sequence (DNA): TGTGCCAGCAGGAATAGCGGTAATCAAGAGACCCAGTACTTC.

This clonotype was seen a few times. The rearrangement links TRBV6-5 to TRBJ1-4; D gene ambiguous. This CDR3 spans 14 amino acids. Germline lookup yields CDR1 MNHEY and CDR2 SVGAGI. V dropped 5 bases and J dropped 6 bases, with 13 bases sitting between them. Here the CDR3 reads CASSPPGIDEKLFF. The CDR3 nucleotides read TGTGCCAGCAGTCCGCCGGGGATTGATGAAAAACTGTTTTTT.

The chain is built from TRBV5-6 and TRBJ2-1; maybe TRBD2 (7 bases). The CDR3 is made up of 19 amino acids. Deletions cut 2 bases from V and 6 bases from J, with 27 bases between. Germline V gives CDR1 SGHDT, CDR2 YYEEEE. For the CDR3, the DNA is TGTGCCAGCAGCTTCAGGCAGGGGTTTCGCGGGAGAGGCCCCAATGAGCAGTTCTTC. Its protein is CASSFRQGFRGRGPNEQFF.